This T cell receptor beta chain is drawn from a study of Graves' ophthalmopathy and Graves' hyperthyroidism. This clonotype has at least ten counts. Its antigen is as yet unknown. Beta-chain TCR CDR3 regions were amplified from RNA transcripts. A first-round RT-PCR used HTBI primers, followed by a second-round multiplex PCR. TCRdb called the multiplex PCR reads again in MiXCR, with one record for every CDR3 protein. Found here are about 500,000 distinct CDR3 sequences, under 15% of them singletons; the top ten hold 9.8%. Moderately to severely active ophthalmopathy under 3 months, CAS at least 3, NOSPECS at least 4. PBMCs were density-gradient isolated from approximately 9.8 ml fresh blood. General study points: The model predicted ophthalmopathy progression with 70.59% sensitivity and around 72% specificity.

The TCR comes from a woman in her 30s with Graves' ophthalmopathy. The source material was blood.

CDR3 region: CASSHTDRNTEAFF. CDR3 sequence (DNA): TGTGCCAGCAGCCATACTGACAGGAACACTGAAGCTTTCTTT. J is TRBJ1-1 and V is TRBV12-3 or TRBV12-4, with D possibly TRBD1 on 5 matching bases. The germline V and J ends were trimmed by 6 bases and 1 base, with 12 bases remaining between them. This CDR3 is 14 amino acids long.